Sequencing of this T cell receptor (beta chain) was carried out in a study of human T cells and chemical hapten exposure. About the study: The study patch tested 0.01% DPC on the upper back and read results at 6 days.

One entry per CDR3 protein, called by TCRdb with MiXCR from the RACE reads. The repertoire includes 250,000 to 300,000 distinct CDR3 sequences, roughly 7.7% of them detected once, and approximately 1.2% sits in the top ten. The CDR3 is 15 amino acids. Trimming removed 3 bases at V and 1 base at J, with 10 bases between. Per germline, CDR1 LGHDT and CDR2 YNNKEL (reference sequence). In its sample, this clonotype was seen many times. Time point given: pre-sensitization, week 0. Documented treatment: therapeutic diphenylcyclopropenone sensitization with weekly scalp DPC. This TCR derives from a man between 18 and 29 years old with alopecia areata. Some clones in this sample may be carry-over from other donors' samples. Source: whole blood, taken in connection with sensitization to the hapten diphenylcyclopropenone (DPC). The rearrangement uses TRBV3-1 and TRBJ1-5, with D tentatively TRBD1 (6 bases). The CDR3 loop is CASSQARGSNQPQHF. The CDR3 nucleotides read TGTGCCAGCAGCCAGGCCAGGGGAAGCAATCAGCCCCAGCATTTT.